The rows below give T cell receptor beta chains drawn from one sample of a study of blood T cell repertoires in COVID-19. Some clones are missing from TCRdb's copy, which holds only in-frame ones; the method was immunoSEQ multiplex PCR. The data contain some 510,000 clones, approximately 88% of them singletons. The sequenced material came from PBMCs or T cells enriched from blood (not recorded which). The receptors were gathered from a middle-aged woman who had recovered from COVID-19. CDR3s include the opening cysteine and the closing phenylalanine or tryptophan. A D gene is named only where the DNA matches it firmly. The size entry is marked missing in some rows and otherwise reads once, few, many or a size class.

clone_size d_call j_call v_call cdr3_aa cdr3_nt
once NA TRBJ2-5 TRBV25-1 CASSEYLIRETQYF TGTGCCAGCAGTGAATATCTAATTCGAGAGACCCAGTACTTC
NA NA TRBJ2-1 TRBV24-1 CATSDSKQFYNEQFF TGTGCCACCAGTGATTCAAAACAGTTTTACAATGAGCAGTTCTTC
NA NA TRBJ2-2 TRBV27 CASRPAPMNTGELFF TGTGCCAGCAGACCCGCCCCTATGAACACCGGGGAGCTGTTTTTT
NA NA TRBJ2-1 TRBV6-5 CASSYYGQYNEQFF TGTGCCAGCAGTTACTACGGACAGTACAATGAGCAGTTCTTC
NA NA TRBJ2-1 TRBV7-2 CASSLLPYLEKNYNEQFF TGTGCCAGCAGCTTACTTCCTTATTTGGAGAAAAACTACAATGAGCAGTTCTTC
NA TRBD1 TRBJ2-2 TRBV15 CATSSWTGGNTGELFF TGTGCCACCAGCAGCTGGACAGGGGGCAACACCGGGGAGCTGTTTTTT
NA TRBD1 TRBJ1-1 TRBV7-2 CASSLDRSNTEAFF TGTGCCAGCAGCTTGGACAGGTCGAACACTGAAGCTTTCTTT
NA NA TRBJ2-2 TRBV28 CASSVGLTGTGELFF TGTGCCAGCAGTGTTGGACTAACAGGCACCGGGGAGCTGTTTTTT
NA TRBD2 TRBJ2-5 TRBV5-4 CASSQRTSGRPETQYF TGTGCCAGCAGCCAGAGGACTAGCGGGAGACCAGAGACCCAGTACTTC
once NA TRBJ1-1 TRBV24-1 CATSDTGTEAFF TGTGCCACCAGTGATACGGGGACTGAAGCTTTCTTT
NA NA TRBJ2-7 TRBV10-3 CAISAQDEQYF TGTGCCATCAGTGCACAGGACGAGCAGTACTTC
NA TRBD2 TRBJ2-1 TRBV5-1 CASSLSIAGGYNEQFF TGCGCCAGCAGCTTGTCCATAGCGGGAGGGTACAATGAGCAGTTCTTC
NA NA TRBJ1-5 TRBV19 CASRGQINSNQPQHF TGTGCCAGTAGGGGACAAATCAATAGCAATCAGCCCCAGCATTTT
NA NA TRBJ1-1 TRBV4-3 CASSQEGRGGNTEAFF TGCGCCAGCAGCCAAGAGGGAAGGGGTGGGAACACTGAAGCTTTCTTT
NA TRBD1 TRBJ2-2 TRBV10-1 CASSVRQDRENTGELFF TGCGCCAGCAGTGTTCGTCAGGACAGGGAGAACACCGGGGAGCTGTTTTTT
NA TRBD2 TRBJ2-1 TRBV7-9 CASRTTLSSGSHYNEQFF TGTGCCAGCAGAACTACGTTGTCTAGCGGGAGTCACTACAATGAGCAGTTCTTC
NA NA TRBJ2-1 TRBV6-5 CASRQGFDSYNEQFF TGTGCCAGCAGGCAGGGGTTTGATTCTTACAATGAGCAGTTCTTC
NA TRBD2 TRBJ2-3 TRBV7-6 CASSSRLGRDTDTQYF TGTGCCAGCAGCTCCCGGTTAGGGAGGGACACAGATACGCAGTATTTT
NA TRBD1 TRBJ2-1 TRBV4-3 CASSQSGTVMNEQFF TGCGCCAGCAGCCAGTCCGGGACAGTCATGAACGAGCAGTTCTTC
once TRBD1 TRBJ1-2 TRBV5-6 CASSFGQDYGYTF TGTGCCAGCAGCTTCGGACAGGACTATGGCTACACCTTC
few NA TRBJ1-5 TRBV6-5 CASSKLGVNQPQHF TGTGCCAGCAGTAAACTCGGGGTCAATCAGCCCCAGCATTTT
NA TRBD1 TRBJ2-3 TRBV12-5 CASLDRVGTDTQYF TGTGCTAGTCTTGACAGGGTTGGCACAGATACGCAGTATTTT
NA NA TRBJ1-2 TRBV4-3 CASSQELRANYGYTF TGCGCCAGCAGCCAAGAATTGCGGGCTAACTATGGCTACACCTTC
NA TRBD2 TRBJ2-1 TRBV6-4 CASSARGSGAFGNEQFF TGTGCCAGCAGTGCTCGGGGCAGCGGGGCATTTGGCAATGAGCAGTTCTTC
NA TRBD2 TRBJ2-7 TRBV27 CASRGIAGDPYEQYF TGTGCCAGCAGGGGCATAGCGGGAGACCCCTACGAGCAGTACTTC
NA TRBD1 TRBJ2-7 TRBV29-1 CSGGTGGYEQYF TGCAGCGGGGGGACAGGGGGCTACGAGCAGTACTTC
NA NA TRBJ2-7 TRBV20-1 CSARQVNEQYF TGCAGTGCGAGACAGGTAAACGAGCAGTACTTC
NA NA TRBJ2-1 TRBV5-4 CASSRDRLGDNEQFF TGTGCCAGCAGCCGCGACAGGCTGGGCGATAATGAGCAGTTCTTC
once NA TRBJ1-3 TRBV27 CASSLSRGNTIYF TGTGCCAGCAGTTTATCGAGAGGAAACACCATATATTTT
NA NA TRBJ1-2 TRBV6-5 CASSISGLGYTF TGTGCCAGCAGTATTTCAGGGCTCGGCTACACCTTC
NA TRBD2 TRBJ2-3 TRBV10-3 CASSGATSGHSTDTQYF TGTGCCTCGAGTGGGGCAACTAGCGGACATAGCACAGATACGCAGTATTTT
NA NA TRBJ2-7 TRBV2 CASSSGATYEQYF TGTGCCAGCAGCTCTGGGGCAACCTACGAGCAGTACTTC
once NA TRBJ1-1 TRBV4-1 CASSQGGGSEAFF TGCGCCAGCAGCCAAGGGGGTGGGAGTGAAGCTTTCTTT
few TRBD1 TRBJ1-1 TRBV11-2 CASSYQPRGQGMVTEAFF TGTGCCAGCAGTTACCAACCCCGCGGACAGGGGATGGTCACTGAAGCTTTCTTT
NA TRBD2 TRBJ2-7 TRBV6-1 CASSEFGLAGGGRYEQYF TGTGCCAGCAGTGAATTCGGACTAGCGGGAGGAGGGCGCTACGAGCAGTACTTC